Presented here are 22 T cell receptor beta chains from one specimen sequenced in a study of blood T cell repertoires in COVID-19. The repertoire was sequenced with immunoSEQ multiplex PCR; TCRdb's copy has only in-frame clones and lacks some. Here the sample spans approximately 97,000 clones, about 90% being singletons. Sequencing used peripheral blood. Receptors originate from a man in his fifties with active COVID-19.

The chain couples TRBV2 to TRBJ2-7; TRBD2 matches at 7 bases. This CDR3 contains 13 residues. In germline, CDR1 is SNHLY, CDR2 FYNNEI. V lost 5 bases, J lost 4 bases, and 5 bases stayed unmatched. CDR3 DNA: TGTGCCAGCAGTTCTCTTAGCGGGTACGAGCAGTACTTC. Translation: CASSSLSGYEQYF.

V is TRBV5-1 and J is TRBJ1-5; perhaps TRBD1 as D (5 bases). V lost 4 bases to trimming and J lost 4 bases, with 15 bases between them. Germline CDR1 and CDR2: SGHRS and YFSETQ. The CDR3 consists of 15 residues. This chain's CDR3 is CASSPGELGNQPQHF. The CDR3 DNA sequence: TGCGCCAGCAGCCCGGGGGAGCTTGGGAATCAGCCCCAGCATTTT. Drawing the rest from reference TRBV5-1 and TRBJ1-5, the complete variable domain is KAGVTQTPRYLIKTRGQQVTLSCSPISGHRSVSWYQQTPGQGLQFLFEYFSETQRNKGNFPGRFSGRQFSNSRSEMNVSTLELGDSALYLCASSPGELGNQPQHFGDGTRLSIL.

The chain joins TRBV7-2 to TRBJ1-1; D may be TRBD1 (6 bases). CDR1 and CDR2 from the germline V gene are SGHTA and FQGNSA. The CDR3 covers 14 residues. Trimming shortened V by 4 bases and J by 4 bases, and 13 bases separated the two germline ends. CDR3 in amino acids: CASSSKTGSTEAFF. CDR3 in DNA: TGTGCCAGCAGCTCCAAAACAGGGAGCACTGAAGCTTTCTTT.

The chain is built from TRBV6-5 and TRBJ1-2; D gene unclear. The germline V and J ends were trimmed by 0 bases and 0 bases, with 8 bases remaining between them. CDR3 size: 15 residues. Germline V gene lookup returns CDR1 MNHEY and CDR2 SVGAGI. The CDR3 bases are TGTGCCAGCAGTTACTCTGAGTTGTCTAACTATGGCTACACCTTC. It encodes CASSYSELSNYGYTF.

The V and J genes are TRBV11-2 and TRBJ2-5; weak D call: TRBD2 (6 bases). The CDR3 has 13 amino acids. CDR1 is SGHAT, CDR2 FQNNGV, per germline. The ends were cut back, 4 bases at V and 3 bases at J, with 9 bases in the middle. CDR3 in amino acids: CASSYGLKETQYF. The CDR3, as DNA: TGTGCCAGCAGCTACGGACTAAAAGAGACCCAGTACTTC. Complete variable domain (other parts from reference TRBV11-2 and TRBJ2-5): EAGVAQSPRYKIIEKRQSVAFWCNPISGHATLYWYQQILGQGPKLLIQFQNNGVVDDSQLPKDRFSAERLKGVDSTLKIQPAKLEDSAVYLCASSYGLKETQYFGPGTRLLVL.

The CDR3 coding sequence is TGCGCCAGCAGTCGCACCCGGTGGGGGGGCAAGAGTAATGAAAAACTGTTTTTT. Amino acid sequence: CASSRTRWGGKSNEKLFF. The chain combines TRBV23-1 with TRBJ1-4, with TRBD1 as a possible D gene (6 bases). TRBV23-1 is an open reading frame whose function is uncertain. V shed 4 bases and J shed 4 bases, with 22 bases lying between them. The CDR3 is 18 amino acids.

J is TRBJ1-1 and V is TRBV3-1 (or the pseudogene TRBV3-2), with a tentative D call TRBD1 (5 bases). Germline V gives CDR1 LGHDT, CDR2 YNNKEL (reference sequence). The CDR3 has 14 amino acids. Trimming took off 5 bases at V and 3 bases at J, with 13 bases between the two ends. The CDR3 nucleotides read TGTGCCAGCAGCATCCCAGGGTGGGACACTGAAGCTTTCTTT. Encoded protein: CASSIPGWDTEAFF.

The chain joins TRBV29-1 to TRBJ2-1; perhaps TRBD2 as D (7 bases). The CDR3 is made up of 16 amino acids. V lost 1 base and J 9 bases, leaving 22 bases between the germline ends. Germline V gene lookup returns CDR1 SQVTM and CDR2 ANQGSEA. The CDR3 nucleotides are TGCAGCGTTGAAGGGGACACCGGACTAGATAGGGCTGAGCAGTTCTTC. Translating it yields CSVEGDTGLDRAEQFF.

The chain carries TRBV6-6 and TRBJ2-7; D might be TRBD1 (6 bases). Germline V gene sequence: CDR1 MNHNY, CDR2 SVGAGI (reference sequence). The germline V and J ends were trimmed by 5 bases and 6 bases, with 11 bases remaining between them. The CDR3 runs to 12 residues. The DNA of the CDR3 is TGTGCCAGCAGTCTTGGGGGCGGCGAGCAGTACTTC. Protein sequence: CASSLGGGEQYF.

The chain links TRBV18 to TRBJ1-2; 7 bases align to TRBD1. The CDR3 contains 13 residues. Unmatched junction bases numbered 4, after V lost 3 bases and J lost 6 bases. Germline V gene sequence: CDR1 KGHSH, CDR2 LQKENI. The CDR3 coding sequence is TGTGCCAGCTCACCTGACAGGGCACATGGCTACACCTTC. It yields the protein CASSPDRAHGYTF.

The chain employs TRBV2 and TRBJ2-7, with D possibly TRBD1 on 6 matching bases. The CDR3 is made up of 14 amino acids. The germline gives CDR1 SNHLY, CDR2 FYNNEI. V lost 1 base and J lost 3, with 10 bases in between. The CDR3 nucleotides are TGTGCCAGCAGTGAAGGTGCAGGGGTCTACGAGCAGTACTTC. The encoded protein is CASSEGAGVYEQYF.

This chain links TRBV9 with TRBJ2-1; D is unresolved. Trimming removed 8 bases at V and 8 bases at J, with 8 bases between. This CDR3 region has 10 residues. CDR1 and CDR2 from the germline V gene are SGDLS and YYNGEE. The CDR3 here is CARRPYEQFF. CDR3 DNA: TGTGCCAGGCGTCCTTATGAGCAGTTCTTC.

The CDR3 region has the DNA TGTGCCAGCACCCAGGGACAGGGGAATGAAAAACTGTTTTTT. Translation: CASTQGQGNEKLFF. The V gene is TRBV5-6, the J gene TRBJ1-4; 10 bases fit TRBD1. CDR1 and CDR2 from the germline V gene are SGHDT and YYEEEE. This CDR3 is built from 14 residues. Trimming removed 6 bases from V and 5 bases from J; junction bases left unmatched: 4. The full variable domain, its missing parts supplied by reference TRBV5-6 and TRBJ1-4, is DAGVTQSPTHLIKTRGQQVTLRCSPKSGHDTVSWYQQALGQGPQFIFQYYEEEERQRGNFPDRFSGHQFPNYSSELNVNALLLGDSALYLCASTQGQGNEKLFFGSGTQLSVL.

This clone came up once. The chain links TRBV27 to TRBJ2-7; no definite D call. Germline V lookup: CDR1 MNHEY, CDR2 SMNVEV (reference sequence). There are 12 residues in the CDR3. V was cut by 6 bases and J by 2 bases, with 8 bases left in between. Written as DNA, the CDR3 is TGTGCCAGCAGAGAGAACCCCTACGAGCAGTACTTC. Amino acids: CASRENPYEQYF.

The CDR3 loop reads CASRTPRTSGGAYEQFF. DNA of the CDR3: TGTGCCAGCAGAACACCAAGGACTAGCGGGGGGGCCTATGAGCAGTTCTTC. This chain links TRBV7-8 with TRBJ2-1; 15 bases line up with TRBD2. The germline CDR1 and CDR2 sequences are SGHVS and FQNEAQ. V shed 6 bases, J shed 8 bases, and the junction held 11 bases outside the gene matches. This CDR3 is 17 amino acids long. The whole variable domain, filled in from reference TRBV7-8 and TRBJ2-1, reads GAGVSQSPRYKVAKRGQDVALRCDPISGHVSLFWYQQALGQGPEFLTYFQNEAQLDKSGLPSDRFFAERPEGSVSTLKIQRTQQEDSAVYLCASRTPRTSGGAYEQFFGPGTRLTVL.

V is TRBV2 and J is TRBJ2-5, with D perhaps TRBD2 (5 bases). The V end lost 8 bases, the J end lost 5 bases, and 15 bases lay between the germline ends. This CDR3 has 13 amino acids. Germline CDR1 and CDR2: SNHLY and FYNNEI. Here the CDR3 DNA reads TGTGCCAGCGAGTTTGGCAGAGGGGAGACCCAGTACTTC. It encodes CASEFGRGETQYF.

This chain links TRBV18 with TRBJ2-7; the match to TRBD1 covers 10 bases. CDR1 and CDR2 (germline): KGHSH, LQKENI. The ends lost 4 bases at V and 7 bases at J; junction bases unmatched: 7. The length of the CDR3 is 14 residues. CDR3 amino acids: CASSQGQGLREQYF. The DNA of the CDR3 is TGTGCCAGCTCACAGGGACAGGGGCTTAGAGAGCAGTACTTC.

The chain combines TRBV7-9 with TRBJ2-6; 12 nucleotides align to TRBD1. Germline-derived CDR1 and CDR2 are SEHNR and FQNEAQ (reference sequence). The V gene end was trimmed by 6 bases and the J gene end by 4 bases; junction bases not matched to a gene: 7. The CDR3 runs to 17 residues. CDR3 in DNA: TGTGCCAGCAGACCGGGACAGGGGGCGTTGGGGGCCAACGTCCTGACTTTC. It encodes CASRPGQGALGANVLTF.

The chain is built from TRBV18 and TRBJ2-3; D gene unclear. Germline CDR1 KGHSH, CDR2 LQKENI. The CDR3 contains 11 residues. Trimming took 6 bases from V and 6 from J, leaving 7 bases between them. The CDR3 DNA is TGTGCCAGCTCCGCCGGGGATACGCAGTATTTT. Protein product: CASSAGDTQYF.

The rearrangement joins TRBV18 to TRBJ2-4, with D perhaps matching TRBD2 (6 bases). The V gene lost 2 bases and the J gene lost 3 bases, with 11 bases spanning the gap. CDR1 is KGHSH, CDR2 LQKENI, per germline. The CDR3 is made up of 15 amino acids. The CDR3 region is CASSPIPGDKNIQYF. The CDR3 DNA follows: TGTGCCAGCTCACCAATTCCGGGGGACAAAAACATTCAGTACTTC.

V and J are TRBV7-2 and TRBJ2-7; 8 bases map to TRBD1. V shed 5 bases and J 3 bases; nucleotides not matched to a gene: 9. CDR1 is SGHTA and CDR2 is FQGNSA in the germline V gene. The CDR3 contains 15 residues. CDR3 residues: CASSATGTGIYEQYF. The CDR3 DNA reads TGTGCCAGCAGCGCAACCGGGACAGGAATCTACGAGCAGTACTTC.

The chain couples TRBV5-1 to TRBJ2-6; D perhaps matches TRBD1 (6 bases). Trimming pared 3 bases from V and 1 base from J, leaving 11 bases between. Germline-derived CDR1 and CDR2 are SGHRS and YFSETQ. CDR3 length: 16 residues. CDR3 protein: CASSSVTGSGANVLTF. CDR3 sequence (DNA): TGCGCCAGCAGCTCCGTGACAGGATCTGGGGCCAACGTCCTGACTTTC.